The rows below give T cell receptor beta chains drawn from one sample of a study of T cells after posttransplantation cyclophosphamide. Sequenced by immunoSEQ multiplex PCR; TCRdb stores in-frame clones only, minus some. Altogether 20,000 to 30,000 clones were found in the sample, and no singletons occur. What was sequenced was PBMCs. The origin of the receptors is a woman between 45 and 65 years old in good health, CMV-negative, and a related stem cell transplant donor. Both conserved end residues are trimmed from each CDR3. The order of the fields is V gene, J gene, CDR3 protein.

v_call: TRBV4-2; j_call: TRBJ2-2; cdr3_aa: ASRHRDTKGQSAGELF
v_call: TRBV29-1; j_call: TRBJ2-7; cdr3_aa: SVEGGQTSYEQY
v_call: TRBV18; j_call: TRBJ2-7; cdr3_aa: ASSPQGSVGGGDEQY
v_call: TRBV11-2; j_call: TRBJ2-7; cdr3_aa: ASSSDPRGSYEQY
v_call: TRBV5-1; j_call: TRBJ2-5; cdr3_aa: ASSLRDTGATQY
v_call: TRBV19; j_call: TRBJ1-1; cdr3_aa: ASSIWAGGLNTEAF
v_call: TRBV7-8; j_call: TRBJ1-5; cdr3_aa: ASSLEGRGYQPQH
v_call: TRBV5-6; j_call: TRBJ1-1; cdr3_aa: ASSLGAQGVEAF
v_call: TRBV4-3; j_call: -; cdr3_aa: ASSQAGGSYEQY
v_call: TRBV4-2; j_call: TRBJ2-7; cdr3_aa: ASSQEGTSGSYEQY
v_call: TRBV6-4; j_call: TRBJ2-1; cdr3_aa: ASSGTAGVNEQF
v_call: TRBV18; j_call: TRBJ2-7; cdr3_aa: ASSPGGSRRSYEQY
v_call: TRBV29-1; j_call: TRBJ2-7; cdr3_aa: SGGQGAYEQY
v_call: TRBV18; j_call: TRBJ2-3; cdr3_aa: ASSTGVPDTQY
v_call: TRBV18; j_call: TRBJ1-6; cdr3_aa: ASSPGTGNSPLH
v_call: TRBV19; j_call: TRBJ2-7; cdr3_aa: ASSESLASPYEQY
v_call: TRBV6-4; j_call: TRBJ2-3; cdr3_aa: ASSESGALSTDTQY
v_call: TRBV6-5; j_call: TRBJ2-7; cdr3_aa: ASSYQGGLGDEQY
v_call: TRBV4-3; j_call: TRBJ1-5; cdr3_aa: ASSRSAGTGGQPQH
v_call: TRBV6-6; j_call: TRBJ1-1; cdr3_aa: ASSPHPGQGDTEAF
v_call: TRBV5-1; j_call: TRBJ2-7; cdr3_aa: ASTRQGTWEQY
v_call: TRBV6-1; j_call: TRBJ1-1; cdr3_aa: ASVLTLNTEAF
v_call: TRBV7-3; j_call: TRBJ2-7; cdr3_aa: ASSSTDRGEQY
v_call: TRBV4-3; j_call: TRBJ1-4; cdr3_aa: ASSQGRDRAEKLF
v_call: TRBV7-6; j_call: TRBJ2-3; cdr3_aa: ASRAGTSTDTQY
v_call: TRBV11-2; j_call: TRBJ1-1; cdr3_aa: ASSFDGGRPEAF
v_call: TRBV14; j_call: TRBJ2-2; cdr3_aa: ASSLLAANTGELF
v_call: TRBV11-1; j_call: TRBJ1-1; cdr3_aa: ASSPLPGGSTEAF
v_call: TRBV9; j_call: TRBJ2-1; cdr3_aa: ASSLPGTSGGSVQF
v_call: TRBV7-2; j_call: TRBJ1-6; cdr3_aa: ASSLAPNSYNSPLH
v_call: TRBV18; j_call: TRBJ1-1; cdr3_aa: ASSPRQEGTEAF